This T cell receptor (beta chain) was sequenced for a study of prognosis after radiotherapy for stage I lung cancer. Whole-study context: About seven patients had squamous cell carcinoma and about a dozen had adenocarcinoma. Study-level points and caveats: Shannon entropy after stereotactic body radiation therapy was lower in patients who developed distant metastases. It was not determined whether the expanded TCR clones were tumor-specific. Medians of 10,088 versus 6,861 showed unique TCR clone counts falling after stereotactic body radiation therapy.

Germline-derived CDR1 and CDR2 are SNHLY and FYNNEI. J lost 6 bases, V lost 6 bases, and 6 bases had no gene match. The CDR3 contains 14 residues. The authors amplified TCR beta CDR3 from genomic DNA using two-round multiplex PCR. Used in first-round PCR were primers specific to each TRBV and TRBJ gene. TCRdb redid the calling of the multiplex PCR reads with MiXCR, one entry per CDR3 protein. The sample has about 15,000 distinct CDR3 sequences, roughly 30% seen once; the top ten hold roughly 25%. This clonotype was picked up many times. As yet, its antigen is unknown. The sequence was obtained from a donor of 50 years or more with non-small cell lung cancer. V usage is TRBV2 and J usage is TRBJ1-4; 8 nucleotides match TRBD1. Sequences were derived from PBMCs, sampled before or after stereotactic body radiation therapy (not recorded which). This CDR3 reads CASRRTGQDEKLFF. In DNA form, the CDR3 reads TGTGCCAGCAGAAGGACAGGGCAAGATGAAAAACTGTTTTTT.